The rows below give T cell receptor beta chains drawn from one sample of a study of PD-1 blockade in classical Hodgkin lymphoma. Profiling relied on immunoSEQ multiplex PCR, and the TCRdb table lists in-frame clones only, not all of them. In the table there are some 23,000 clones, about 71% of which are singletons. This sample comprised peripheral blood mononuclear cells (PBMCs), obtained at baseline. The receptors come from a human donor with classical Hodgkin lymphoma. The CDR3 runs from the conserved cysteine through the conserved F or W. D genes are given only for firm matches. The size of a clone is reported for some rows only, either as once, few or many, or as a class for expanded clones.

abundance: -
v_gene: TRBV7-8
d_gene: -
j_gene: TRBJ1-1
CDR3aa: CASTPWRDVGEAFF
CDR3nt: TGTGCCAGCACCCCATGGCGCGACGTCGGGGAAGCTTTCTTT

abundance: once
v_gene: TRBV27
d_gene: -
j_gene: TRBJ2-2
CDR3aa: CATPGRTANTGELFF
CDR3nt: TGTGCCACCCCCGGGAGGACAGCGAACACCGGGGAGCTGTTTTTT

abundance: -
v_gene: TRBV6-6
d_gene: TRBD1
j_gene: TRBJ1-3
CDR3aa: CASSYSGQAGNTIYF
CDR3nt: TGTGCCAGCAGTTACTCGGGACAGGCTGGAAACACCATATATTTT

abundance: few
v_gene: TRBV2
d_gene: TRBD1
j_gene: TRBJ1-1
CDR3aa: CASSERTGNTEAFF
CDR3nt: TGTGCCAGCAGTGAGAGGACAGGGAACACTGAAGCTTTCTTT

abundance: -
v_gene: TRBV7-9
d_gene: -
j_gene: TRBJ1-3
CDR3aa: CASSLMGALVSGNTIYF
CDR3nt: TGTGCCAGCAGCTTAATGGGGGCCCTCGTCTCTGGAAACACCATATATTTT

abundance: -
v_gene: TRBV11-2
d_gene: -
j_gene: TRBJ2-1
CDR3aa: CASSSLRGPYNEQFF
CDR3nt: TGTGCCAGCAGCTCCCTGCGGGGCCCCTACAATGAGCAGTTCTTC

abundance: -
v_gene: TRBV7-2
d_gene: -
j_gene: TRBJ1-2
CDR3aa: CASSLVRGSTGRLGGYTF
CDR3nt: TGTGCCAGCAGCTTAGTCCGCGGCAGCACAGGACGCTTAGGGGGCTACACCTTC

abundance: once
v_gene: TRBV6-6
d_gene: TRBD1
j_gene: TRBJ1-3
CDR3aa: CASSIGDRAGNTIYF
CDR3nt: TGTGCCAGCAGTATAGGGGACAGGGCTGGAAACACCATATATTTT

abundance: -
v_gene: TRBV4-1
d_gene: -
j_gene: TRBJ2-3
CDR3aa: CASSQVGLGTDTQYF
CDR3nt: TGCGCCAGCAGCCAAGTAGGGTTGGGCACAGATACGCAGTATTTT

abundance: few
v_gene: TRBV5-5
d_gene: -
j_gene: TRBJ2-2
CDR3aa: CASSLGPAANTGELFF
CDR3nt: TGTGCCAGCAGCTTGGGTCCAGCCGCGAACACCGGGGAGCTGTTTTTT

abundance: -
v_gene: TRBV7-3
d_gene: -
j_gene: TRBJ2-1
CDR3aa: CASSLTGWDEQFF
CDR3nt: TGTGCCAGCAGCTTAACCGGTTGGGATGAGCAGTTCTTC

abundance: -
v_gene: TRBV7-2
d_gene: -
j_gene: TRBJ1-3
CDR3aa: CASSPFRAISGNTIYF
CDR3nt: TGTGCCAGCAGCCCCTTTCGGGCCATCTCTGGAAACACCATATATTTT

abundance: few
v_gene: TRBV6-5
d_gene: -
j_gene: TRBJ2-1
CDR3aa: CASTIPGRGHNEQFF
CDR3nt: TGTGCCAGCACCATCCCTGGGAGGGGGCACAATGAGCAGTTCTTC

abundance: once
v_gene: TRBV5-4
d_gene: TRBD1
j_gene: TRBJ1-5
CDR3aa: CASSLGGDRNQPQHF
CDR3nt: TGTGCCAGCAGCTTAGGTGGGGACAGGAATCAGCCCCAGCATTTT

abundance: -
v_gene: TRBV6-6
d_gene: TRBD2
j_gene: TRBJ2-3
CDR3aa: CASRTGLEGTDTQYF
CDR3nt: TGTGCCAGCAGAACCGGACTAGAGGGGACAGATACGCAGTATTTT

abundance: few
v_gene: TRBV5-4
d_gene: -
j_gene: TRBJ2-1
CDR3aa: CASSLGSGLNNEQFF
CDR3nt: TGTGCCAGCAGCTTGGGCAGCGGGCTCAACAATGAGCAGTTCTTC

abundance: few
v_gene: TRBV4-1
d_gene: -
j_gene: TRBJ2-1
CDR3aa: CASSQDTAGAYNEQFF
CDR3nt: TGCGCCAGCAGCCAAGATACGGCAGGAGCCTACAATGAGCAGTTCTTC

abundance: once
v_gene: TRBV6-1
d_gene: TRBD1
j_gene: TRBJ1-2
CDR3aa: CASSYTAGGYYGYTF
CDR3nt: TGTGCCAGCAGCTACACAGCAGGGGGGTACTATGGCTACACCTTC

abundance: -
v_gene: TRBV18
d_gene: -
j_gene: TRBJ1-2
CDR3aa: CASSPQGTAISGGYTF
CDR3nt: TGTGCCAGCTCACCACAGGGTACAGCGATCAGCGGTGGCTACACCTTC

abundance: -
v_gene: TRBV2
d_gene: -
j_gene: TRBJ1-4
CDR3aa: CASSLPGSTTNEKLFF
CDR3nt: TGTGCCAGCAGTTTGCCAGGGTCTACAACTAATGAAAAACTGTTTTTT

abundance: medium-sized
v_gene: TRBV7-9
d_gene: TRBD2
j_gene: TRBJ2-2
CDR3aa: CASSLVAGAAGELFF
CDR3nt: TGTGCCAGCAGCTTAGTAGCGGGGGCGGCCGGGGAGCTGTTTTTT

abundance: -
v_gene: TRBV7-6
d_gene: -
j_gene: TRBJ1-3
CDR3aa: CASSNYRGNTIYF
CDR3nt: TGTGCCAGCAGCAACTACAGGGGAAACACCATATATTTT

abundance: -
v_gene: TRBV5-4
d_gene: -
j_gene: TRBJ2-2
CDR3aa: CASSLKDTSGELFF
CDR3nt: TGTGCCAGCAGCTTAAAAGATACGTCCGGGGAGCTGTTTTTT

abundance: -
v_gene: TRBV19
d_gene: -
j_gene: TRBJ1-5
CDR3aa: CASSNSYSNQPQHF
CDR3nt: TGTGCCAGTAGTAACTCTTATAGCAATCAGCCCCAGCATTTT

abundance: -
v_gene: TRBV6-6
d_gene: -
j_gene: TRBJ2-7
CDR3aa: CASNLGGGEQYF
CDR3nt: TGTGCCAGCAACTTAGGAGGGGGCGAGCAGTACTTC

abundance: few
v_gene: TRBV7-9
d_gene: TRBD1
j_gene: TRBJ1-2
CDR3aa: CASSLGQGASGYTF
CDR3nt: TGTGCCAGCAGCTTAGGTCAGGGGGCGTCCGGCTACACCTTC

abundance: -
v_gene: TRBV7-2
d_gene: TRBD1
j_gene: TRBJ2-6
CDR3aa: CASSFQGAGANVLTF
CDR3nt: TGTGCCAGCAGCTTCCAGGGGGCCGGGGCCAACGTCCTGACTTTC

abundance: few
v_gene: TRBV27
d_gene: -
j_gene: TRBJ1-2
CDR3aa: CASSWVRGTAYTF
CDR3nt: TGTGCCAGCAGTTGGGTCAGGGGTACGGCTTACACCTTC

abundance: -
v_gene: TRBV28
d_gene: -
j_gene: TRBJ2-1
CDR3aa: CASIGQYNEQFF
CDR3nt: TGTGCCAGCATCGGACAATACAATGAGCAGTTCTTC

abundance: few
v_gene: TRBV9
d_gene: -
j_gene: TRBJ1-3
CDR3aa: CASSETSVGNTIYF
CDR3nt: TGTGCCAGCAGCGAAACATCGGTTGGAAACACCATATATTTT

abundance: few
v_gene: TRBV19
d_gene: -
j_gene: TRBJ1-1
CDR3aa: CASSIRGSAEAFF
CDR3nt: TGTGCCAGTAGTATCAGGGGCTCGGCTGAAGCTTTCTTT

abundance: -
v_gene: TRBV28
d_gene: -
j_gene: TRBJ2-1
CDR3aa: CASGLGSEQFF
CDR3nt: TGTGCCAGCGGACTGGGGAGTGAGCAGTTCTTC

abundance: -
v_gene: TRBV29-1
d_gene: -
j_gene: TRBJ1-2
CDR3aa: CSVGNLNYGYTF
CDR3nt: TGCAGCGTTGGGAACTTAAACTATGGCTACACCTTC

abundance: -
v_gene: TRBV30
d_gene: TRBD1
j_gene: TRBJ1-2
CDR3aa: CAWTKKGAGFDGYTF
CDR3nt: TGTGCCTGGACTAAAAAGGGGGCCGGGTTTGATGGCTACACCTTC

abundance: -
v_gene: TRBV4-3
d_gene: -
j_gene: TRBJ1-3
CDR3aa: CASSQDGESSGNTIYF
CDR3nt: TGCGCCAGCAGCCAGGATGGGGAGAGCTCTGGAAACACCATATATTTT

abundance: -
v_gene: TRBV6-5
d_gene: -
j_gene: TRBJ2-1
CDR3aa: CASRRSSYNEQFF
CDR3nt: TGTGCCAGCAGGAGGAGCTCCTACAATGAGCAGTTCTTC

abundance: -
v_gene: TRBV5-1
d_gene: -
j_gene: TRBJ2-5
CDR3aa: CASRVGLETQYF
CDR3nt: TGCGCCAGCAGGGTAGGCCTCGAGACCCAGTACTTC